These 32 T cell receptor beta chains were sequenced from one sample in a study of CD8 T cells in Susac syndrome. Random hexamers served to reverse transcribe roughly 0.5 to 1 ug RNA. TCRdb called the immunoSEQ multiplex PCR reads again in MiXCR, with one record for every CDR3 protein. Found here are 150,000 to 200,000 distinct CDR3 sequences, 90% to 95% of them singletons; the top ten hold roughly 0.13%. The sequencing sample was made of CD4+ T cells from PBMCs. The receptors were gathered from a human donor in good health.

The rearrangement joins TRBV5-1 to TRBJ2-5; D uncertain. V gave up 4 bases and J gave up 5 bases, with 12 bases separating them. This CDR3 is built from 13 residues. Germline CDR1 is SGHRS and CDR2 is YFSETQ. CDR3 sequence: CASSRRLRETQYF. The CDR3 DNA follows: TGCGCCAGCAGCCGAAGGCTACGGGAGACCCAGTACTTC.

This chain connects TRBV2 to TRBJ2-7, with TRBD2 matching over 7 bases. CDR3 size: 14 residues. J gave up 2 bases and V 7 bases, and 8 bases lay outside the gene matches. Germline values: CDR1 SNHLY, CDR2 FYNNEI. The CDR3, as DNA: TGTGCCAGCACGACCGGGAGCGGGGCCTACGAGCAGTACTTC. Translating gives CASTTGSGAYEQYF.

The rearrangement links TRBV6-1 to TRBJ1-2; 7 bases align to TRBD1. The germline V gene encodes CDR1 MNHNS and CDR2 SASEGT. Unmatched junction bases numbered 7, after V lost 3 bases and J lost 3 bases. There are 15 residues in the CDR3. This CDR3 is CASSERDSDHYGYTF. The CDR3 DNA reads TGTGCCAGCAGTGAGCGGGACAGCGATCACTATGGCTACACCTTC.

This clonotype is a singleton in its sample. The chain links TRBV14 to TRBJ1-1, with 9 bases aligning to TRBD1. J gave up 1 base and V 0 bases, and 3 bases lay outside the gene matches. CDR1 and CDR2 from the germline V gene are SGHDN and FVKESK. This CDR3 has 16 amino acids. As DNA, the CDR3 is TGTGCCAGCAGCCAAGATTTGGGACAGGGGAACACTGAAGCTTTCTTT. This sequence encodes CASSQDLGQGNTEAFF.

V gene TRBV30 combines with J gene TRBJ2-1, with D maybe TRBD1 (5 bases). CDR1 and CDR2 from the germline V gene are GTSNPN and SVGIG (reference sequence). This CDR3 has 13 amino acids. V was clipped by 4 bases and J by 5 bases, with 12 bases between them. The CDR3, as DNA: TGTGCCTGGAAATGGGGCGAGGACAATGAGCAGTTCTTC. Protein sequence: CAWKWGEDNEQFF.

V usage is TRBV18 and J usage is TRBJ2-1; TRBD2 is a possible D gene (5 bases). V was trimmed by 0 bases and J by 0 bases, leaving 9 bases between them. Per the germline V gene, CDR1 is KGHSH and CDR2 is LQKENI. The CDR3 is 16 residues long. The CDR3 DNA sequence: TGTGCCAGCTCACCACCCGGGATCAGCTCCTACAATGAGCAGTTCTTC. Amino acid sequence: CASSPPGISSYNEQFF. Variable domain in full (rest from reference TRBV18 and TRBJ2-1): NAGVMQNPRHLVRRRGQEARLRCSPMKGHSHVYWYRQLPEEGLKFMVYLQKENIIDESGMPKERFSAEFPKEGPSILRIQQVVRGDSAAYFCASSPPGISSYNEQFFGPGTRLTVL.

The chain uses TRBV4-3 and TRBJ2-2; no firm D call. Trimming shortened V by 0 bases and J by 6 bases, and 5 bases separated the two germline ends. Germline lookup yields CDR1 LGHNA and CDR2 YSLEER. The CDR3 runs to 13 residues. In DNA, the CDR3 is TGCGCCAGCAGCCAAGATCTTTCCGGGGAGCTGTTTTTT. Its protein is CASSQDLSGELFF.

The rearrangement joins TRBV6-4 to TRBJ1-6; D is undetermined. The CDR3 covers 13 residues. V was pared by 5 bases and J by 7 bases, with 9 bases between. CDR1 is MRHNA, CDR2 SNTAGT, per germline. CDR3 nucleotides: TGTGCCAGCAGTTACGAGACGAATTCACCCCTCCACTTT. Translation gives CASSYETNSPLHF.

The chain has TRBV29-1 and TRBJ2-1, with 7 bases identical to TRBD1. V lost 2 bases and J lost 2; bases outside the gene matches: 9. Germline V gene data show CDR1 as SQVTM and CDR2 as ANQGSEA. The CDR3 consists of 16 residues. CDR3 sequence: CSVELGTAQTYNEQFF. CDR3 nucleotides: TGCAGCGTTGAACTGGGGACAGCCCAGACCTACAATGAGCAGTTCTTC.

The chain recombines TRBV27 with TRBJ2-7, with D possibly matching TRBD1 (6 bases). This CDR3 has 15 residues. V was shortened by 2 bases and J by 1 base, with 12 bases between the two germline ends. Per the germline V gene, CDR1 is MNHEY and CDR2 is SMNVEV (reference sequence). This chain's CDR3 is CASSLQGPPSYEQYF. The CDR3 nucleotides are TGTGCCAGCAGTTTACAGGGGCCGCCGTCCTACGAGCAGTACTTC.

The chain links TRBV4-3 to TRBJ1-1; D possibly corresponds to TRBD1 (5 bases). This CDR3 has 16 amino acids. Germline values: CDR1 LGHNA, CDR2 YSLEER. The V end lost 1 base, the J end lost 0 bases, and 12 bases lay between the germline ends. The CDR3, as DNA: TGCGCCAGCAGCCAAGTGACAGTGGGGATGAACACTGAAGCTTTCTTT. Translation: CASSQVTVGMNTEAFF.

The gene calls are TRBV4-3 and TRBJ2-3; 9 bases fit TRBD2. V was clipped by 1 base and J by 6 bases; unmatched bases: 14. Germline CDR1 LGHNA, CDR2 YSLEER. CDR3 length equals 18 residues. CDR3 DNA: TGCGCCAGCAGCCAAGGGAGGGGCCTTAGCGGGGGTCAGGATACGCAGTATTTT. It is translated as CASSQGRGLSGGQDTQYF.

V usage is TRBV29-1 and J usage is TRBJ1-1; 8 nucleotides match TRBD1. The CDR3 is 12 residues long. The V segment lost 5 bases and the J segment 7 bases; nucleotides outside the gene matches: 6. CDR1 is SQVTM, CDR2 ANQGSEA, per germline. The CDR3 sequence is CSVSTGGGEAFF. CDR3 nucleotides: TGCAGCGTTTCAACAGGGGGAGGTGAAGCTTTCTTT.

The gene calls are TRBV6-2 or TRBV6-3 and TRBJ2-6, with unresolved D. The CDR3 has 13 residues. Germline lookup yields CDR1 MNHEY and CDR2 SVGEGT. V lost 2 bases, J lost 10 bases, and 9 bases lay in between. CDR3 coding DNA: TGTGCCAGCAGTTACAAACTGTGGAACGTCCTGACTTTC. Amino acid sequence: CASSYKLWNVLTF.

The genes are TRBV6-5 and TRBJ1-6; 9 bases line up with TRBD1. The length of the CDR3 is 13 residues. Germline-derived CDR1 and CDR2 are MNHEY and SVGAGI. The junction had 4 bases not matched to a gene; V was cut back by 6 bases and J by 10 bases. CDR3 sequence reads: CASRRTGDSPLHF. CDR3 in DNA: TGTGCCAGCAGGCGGACAGGGGACTCACCCCTCCACTTT.

The chain uses TRBV7-9 and TRBJ1-5; 7 bases fit TRBD1. The CDR3 runs 13 residues. Trimming cost V 5 bases and J 10 bases; bases outside gene matches: 8. Germline V CDR1 and CDR2: SEHNR, FQNEAQ (reference sequence). The CDR3 DNA is TGTGCCAGCAGCCCTGGGACAGTCGGTCCCCAGCATTTT. It translates to CASSPGTVGPQHF.

The V gene is TRBV3-1, the J gene TRBJ1-6; D perhaps matches TRBD1 (5 bases). The length of the CDR3 is 15 residues. The V gene lost 4 bases and the J gene lost 12 bases, with 19 bases spanning the gap. Germline lookup yields CDR1 LGHDT and CDR2 YNNKEL (reference sequence). CDR3 in amino acids: CASSLRRAVDKPLHF. CDR3 bases: TGTGCCAGCAGCCTGCGCAGGGCCGTGGATAAACCCCTCCACTTT. The variable domain in full, completed from reference TRBV3-1 and TRBJ1-6, reads DTAVSQTPKYLVTQMGNDKSIKCEQNLGHDTMYWYKQDSKKFLKIMFSYNNKELIINETVPNRFSPKSPDKAHLNLHINSLELGDSAVYFCASSLRRAVDKPLHFGNGTRLTVT.

The CDR3 sequence: CASSFGLAGGLYNEQFF. The CDR3 DNA reads TGTGCCAGCAGTTTCGGGCTAGCGGGGGGGCTCTACAATGAGCAGTTCTTC. This chain joins TRBV12-3 or TRBV12-4 and TRBJ2-1, with TRBD2 identical over 12 bases. The CDR3 covers 17 residues. V dropped 3 bases and J dropped 3; count of bases not matched to a gene: 6.

This chain joins TRBV25-1 and TRBJ1-1; D uncertain. Trimming removed 3 bases at V and 7 bases at J, with 9 bases between. Germline CDR1 reads MGHDK; CDR2 reads SYGVNS. The CDR3 spans 12 residues. The CDR3 here is CASSDGPLEAFF. CDR3 bases: TGTGCCAGCAGTGACGGGCCTCTTGAAGCTTTCTTT.

This clonotype was observed a handful of times. The chain has TRBV12-3 or TRBV12-4 and TRBJ1-1; 9 nucleotides line up with TRBD1. The CDR3 has 15 amino acids. The V gene end was trimmed by 3 bases and the J gene end by 1 base; junction bases not matched to a gene: 3. CDR3 sequence (DNA): TGTGCCAGCAGTTTCACAGGGGGCGCGAACACTGAAGCTTTCTTT. Amino acids: CASSFTGGANTEAFF.

V is TRBV20-1 and J is TRBJ1-2, with D uncertain. Germline V lookup: CDR1 DFQATT, CDR2 SNEGSKA (reference sequence). CDR3 length: 13 amino acids. V was trimmed by 5 bases and J by 5 bases, leaving 15 bases between them. The CDR3 spells CSAALGVGYGYTF. The CDR3 DNA reads TGCAGTGCTGCCCTCGGAGTGGGTTATGGCTACACCTTC.

The chain carries TRBV20-1 and TRBJ2-7, with D unclear. The CDR3 sequence is 11 residues long. In germline, CDR1 is DFQATT, CDR2 SNEGSKA (reference sequence). V lost 2 bases and J 4 bases, leaving 6 bases between the germline ends. The CDR3 nucleotides are TGCAGTGCTAGAAGTCGATACGAGCAGTACTTC. Residues: CSARSRYEQYF.

This chain joins TRBV20-1 and TRBJ1-1, with D possibly TRBD1 on 6 matching bases. Trimming shortened V by 6 bases and J by 1 base, and 9 bases separated the two germline ends. Per germline, CDR1 DFQATT and CDR2 SNEGSKA (reference sequence). CDR3 length: 12 residues. The DNA of the CDR3 is TGCAGTGCCGCACAGGGGAACACTGAAGCTTTCTTT. It specifies CSAAQGNTEAFF.

This clonotype came up once. The chain recombines TRBV3-1 with TRBJ1-2; 7 bases map to TRBD1. The CDR3 has 15 residues. The trim removed 3 bases at V and 6 bases at J, leaving 10 bases unmatched. The germline gives CDR1 LGHDT, CDR2 YNNKEL (reference sequence). The CDR3 DNA sequence: TGTGCCAGCAGCCACTGGGACAGAAGGGAGCATGGCTACACCTTC. It is translated as CASSHWDRREHGYTF.

The CDR3 nucleotides are TGCAGTGCTATTAGCGGCAGGGGGGGGTCTGGGGCCAACGTCCTGACTTTC. Amino acids: CSAISGRGGSGANVLTF. V usage is TRBV20-1 and J usage is TRBJ2-6; the D call may be TRBD1 or TRBD2 (7 bases each). The CDR3 is 17 amino acids. V lost 4 bases and J lost 1, with 17 bases in between. Germline-derived CDR1 and CDR2 are DFQATT and SNEGSKA (reference sequence).

The gene calls are TRBV6-1 and TRBJ1-2; D is unclear. Germline CDR1 reads MNHNS; CDR2 reads SASEGT. The CDR3 sequence is 14 residues long. Trimming removed 1 base from V and 7 bases from J, with 13 bases in between. The CDR3 reads CASSEETLGAGYTF. The CDR3 DNA is TGTGCCAGCAGTGAAGAGACATTAGGTGCTGGCTACACCTTC.

The chain carries TRBV4-2 and TRBJ1-1; TRBD1 might be the D (6 bases). Trimming stripped 3 bases from V and 1 base from J, with 9 bases between. The germline V gene encodes CDR1 LGHNA and CDR2 YNFKEQ. The CDR3 spans 14 residues. The DNA for the CDR3 is TGTGCCAGCAGCCAGACAGGAAAGAACACTGAAGCTTTCTTT. This codes for CASSQTGKNTEAFF.

The chain has TRBV29-1 and TRBJ2-7, with 8 bases matching TRBD1. With 6 bases clipped from V and 5 bases from J, the junction kept 12 bases outside the gene matches. CDR3 size: 14 residues. Germline V gene sequence: CDR1 SQVTM, CDR2 ANQGSEA. CDR3 coding DNA: TGCAGCGTCCCAGGACAGGGAAGTTCCCACGAGCAGTACTTC. This gives the protein CSVPGQGSSHEQYF.

This clonotype appeared once. The gene calls are TRBV12-3 or TRBV12-4 and TRBJ1-2; D is possibly TRBD1 (5 bases). The CDR3 sequence is 13 residues long. V lost 2 bases and J lost 7, with 11 bases in between. The CDR3 region is CASSLRYGAGYTF. CDR3 bases: TGTGCCAGCAGTTTAAGGTACGGGGCTGGCTACACCTTC.

The chain combines TRBV20-1 with TRBJ2-3, with a possible D match to TRBD2 (6 bases). V was trimmed by 4 bases and J by 5 bases, leaving 10 bases between them. The CDR3 runs to 12 residues. Germline CDR1 is DFQATT and CDR2 is SNEGSKA (reference sequence). CDR3 protein: CSATPGGDTQYF. The CDR3 DNA reads as TGCAGTGCTACCCCCGGGGGAGATACGCAGTATTTT.

The chain is built from TRBV5-1 and TRBJ2-5, with 8 bases aligning to TRBD2. Losses at the gene ends were 4 bases for V and 3 bases for J; bases not matched to a gene: 17. The germline gives CDR1 SGHRS, CDR2 YFSETQ. The CDR3 runs 18 residues. The CDR3 loop reads CASSHWKGGGGKKETQYF. Here the CDR3 DNA reads TGCGCCAGCAGCCATTGGAAGGGCGGCGGGGGGAAGAAAGAGACCCAGTACTTC. Drawing the rest from reference TRBV5-1 and TRBJ2-5, the complete variable domain is KAGVTQTPRYLIKTRGQQVTLSCSPISGHRSVSWYQQTPGQGLQFLFEYFSETQRNKGNFPGRFSGRQFSNSRSEMNVSTLELGDSALYLCASSHWKGGGGKKETQYFGPGTRLLVL.

The gene calls are TRBV14 and TRBJ2-5; possibly TRBD1 or TRBD2 for D (5 bases each). The V gene's germline CDR1 is SGHDN and CDR2 FVKESK. This CDR3 has 14 residues. Trimming removed 4 bases at V and 2 bases at J, with 11 bases between. For the CDR3, the DNA is TGTGCCAGCAGCCTCCGGGACCTTCAAGAGACCCAGTACTTC. Translation: CASSLRDLQETQYF.